The present T cell receptor beta chain was sequenced within a study of OX40 agonist ivuxolimab in advanced cancers. Overall study context: Ivuxolimab, an agonist antibody against OX40 (CD134), was given to patients. Patients were infused with ivuxolimab every 2 weeks at 0.01 to 10 mg/kg. Regarding the study as a whole: The mean number of expanded clones was higher in CD8+ T cells than in CD4+.

Assay used: immunoSEQ multiplex PCR; TCRdb lists only in-frame clones, some missing. The table has some 9,200 clones, roughly 90% seen once; the top ten hold roughly 13%. Germline CDR1 is MDHEN and CDR2 is SYDVKM. V was clipped by 5 bases and J by 6 bases, with 7 bases between them. This CDR3 is 11 amino acids long. This clone was found once. Its antigen is currently unknown. This TCR was recovered from an adult with an advanced solid tumor such as melanoma, head and neck, liver or kidney cancer. Sequenced material: CD4+ or CD8+ T cells sorted from blood, taken in a trial of the OX40 agonist ivuxolimab. The chain couples TRBV28 to TRBJ1-1, with D perhaps TRBD1 (6 bases). The CDR3 sequence is CASSQGPEAFF. As DNA, the CDR3 is TGTGCCAGCAGTCAGGGGCCTGAAGCTTTCTTT.